This T cell receptor beta chain is from a study of PD-L1 blockade in urothelial cancer. Regarding the study as a whole: The study found that durable-benefit patients expanded tumor-associated blood clones more at 3 weeks.

The CDR3 extends over 15 amino acids. The V and J ends lost 6 bases and 6 bases, in that order; junction bases with no gene match: 10. CDR1 and CDR2 from the germline V gene are SGHRS and YFSETQ. This clone was seen only a few times. What it binds is unknown. The method was immunoSEQ multiplex PCR; TCRdb's version includes in-frame clones alone and lacks a portion of them. This sample has 45,000 or so clones, with roughly 86% found just once. The rearrangement links TRBV5-1 to TRBJ1-5; TRBD1 agrees at 9 bases. The origin of this receptor is a man in his 70s with urothelial cancer. The sequencing here drew on PBMCs, taken around atezolizumab (anti-PD-L1) treatment. The CDR3 reads CASKPTGGGLQPQHF. CDR3 nucleotide sequence: TGCGCCAGCAAACCGACAGGGGGAGGCCTTCAGCCCCAGCATTTT.